This T cell receptor (beta chain) is from a study of neurological immune-mediated disorders. The V gene's germline CDR1 is DFQATT and CDR2 SNEGSKA (reference sequence). With V trimmed by 3 bases and J by 5 bases, 6 bases remained unmatched. The CDR3 runs to 13 residues. There are many counts of this clonotype. From the 5' RACE reads, TCRdb called clonotypes with MiXCR, one entry per CDR3 protein. The sample consists of around 70,000 distinct CDR3 sequences, around 5.2% of them appearing once. The V gene is TRBV20-1, the J gene TRBJ2-5, with 7 nucleotides matching TRBD2. The source material was PBMCs. The sequence derives from a woman in her twenties or thirties with multiple sclerosis. CDR3 in DNA: TGCAGTGCTAGCGGGGGGACCGGGGAGACCCAGTACTTC. It yields the protein CSASGGTGETQYF.